This T cell receptor (beta chain) derives from a study of identical twins. Overall study results and limits: Excess sharing by twins proved weaker in beta out-of-frame sequences. Out-of-frame alpha sequences that twins shared showed excess low generation probability. The presence of invariant MAIT and iNKT cells could partly confound analyses of zero-insertion sequences.

With template switching, a universal primer site was added, and the cDNA carried unique molecular identifiers. TCRdb itself ran the 5' RACE reads through MiXCR, one entry per CDR3 protein. The sample lists 400,000 or so distinct CDR3 sequences, 9% to 10% seen once, with around 8.6% in the top ten. This clonotype was seen repeatedly, ten times or more. The antigen is undetermined. CDR1 and CDR2 from the germline V gene are SGHRS and YFSETQ. The CDR3 has 16 residues. Trimming took 5 bases from V and 4 from J; bases not matched to a gene: 10. The receptor was derived from a woman between 45 and 65 years old in good health. Material for sequencing was naive T cells sorted from blood. The gene calls are TRBV5-1 and TRBJ2-2, with 8 nucleotides matching TRBD2. CDR3 coding DNA: TGCGCCAGCAGTTCAGAGGGGACTAGTCGCACCGGGGAGCTGTTTTTT. Its protein product is CASSSEGTSRTGELFF. Based on the CDR3 plus reference TRBV5-1 and TRBJ2-2, the full variable domain is KAGVTQTPRYLIKTRGQQVTLSCSPISGHRSVSWYQQTPGQGLQFLFEYFSETQRNKGNFPGRFSGRQFSNSRSEMNVSTLELGDSALYLCASSSEGTSRTGELFFGEGSRLTVL.